This TCR beta chain is drawn from a study of T cells in localized non-small cell lung cancer. The study, taken as a whole, reports: Adjacent lung exhibited a median of approximately 50 among the 100 most abundant tumor clones. The highest T cell clonality was in uninvolved adjacent lung, above tumor. Sequencing was limited to one tumor region, leaving the possibility of heterogeneity open. Elevated blood T cell density was associated with longer overall survival.

Sequencing was performed with immunoSEQ multiplex PCR; in TCRdb, only in-frame clones are kept and a portion is missing. The sample lists around 15,000 clones; approximately 90% were seen once. The CDR3 is made up of 12 amino acids. Germline-derived CDR1 and CDR2 are MNHNY and SVGAGI (reference sequence). The V segment lost 8 bases and the J segment 6 bases; nucleotides outside the gene matches: 5. Concerning this clone: Its specificity is not known.

The clonotype was recovered from a man aged 40 to 70 with stage III lung adenocarcinoma. The chain combines TRBV6-6 with TRBJ1-1; 8 bases are a match to TRBD1. The starting material was peripheral blood mononuclear cells, obtained before any cancer treatment. The CDR3 is CASSGGRSEAFF. As DNA, the CDR3 is TGTGCCAGCTCAGGGGGCCGTTCTGAAGCTTTCTTT.